This T cell receptor (beta chain) is drawn from a study of blood T cell repertoires in COVID-19. The germline CDR1 and CDR2 sequences are SGHDN and FVKESK. The germline V and J ends were trimmed by 0 bases and 0 bases, with 6 bases remaining between them. CDR3 size: 14 residues. This clone was seen only once. TCRdb's table, derived via immunoSEQ multiplex PCR, lists solely in-frame clones and lacks some. The sample has about 350,000 clones, approximately 86% seen once. This receptor was identified in an older woman with COVID-19, enrolled during active disease. The V gene is TRBV14, the J gene TRBJ2-7; D gene ambiguous. The sequenced sample was peripheral blood. The CDR3 here is CASSQEAYSYEQYF. The CDR3 region has the DNA TGTGCCAGCAGCCAAGAAGCTTACTCCTACGAGCAGTACTTC.